A selection of T cell receptor beta chains follows, all from one sample in a study of T cells in Graves' hyperthyroidism and ophthalmopathy. Each CDR3 protein is one row after TCRdb ran MiXCR on the multiplex PCR reads. The table records about 380,000 distinct CDR3 sequences, around 13% of them present only once. Sequencing was performed on blood. The source is a woman in her twenties or thirties with Graves' ophthalmopathy. The CDR3 runs from the conserved cysteine through the conserved F or W. Each record gives: CDR3 length, V gene, D gene, J gene, clone size, CDR3 DNA, CDR3 protein. A D gene is named only where the DNA matches it firmly. Size is stated for part of the rows, as once, few or many counts, or as a class when the clone is expanded.

16	TRBV4-1	-	TRBJ1-2	few	TGCGCCAGCAGCCAAAAGTTAACTTTGGAGGGTTATGGCTACACCTTC	CASSQKLTLEGYGYTF
13	TRBV20-1	-	TRBJ1-1	-	TGCAGTGCTAGGGTCCTCAGAGACACTGAAGCTTTCTTT	CSARVLRDTEAFF
16	TRBV4-2	TRBD1	TRBJ1-2	many	TGTGCCAGCAGCCTATATTCGGGACAGGGCAACTATGGCTACACCTTC	CASSLYSGQGNYGYTF
15	TRBV9	TRBD1	TRBJ2-3	-	TGTGCCAGCAGCGTAGAGGGGGCTGGCCTCGATACGCAGTATTTT	CASSVEGAGLDTQYF
14	TRBV7-2	-	TRBJ2-7	many	TGTGCCAGCAGCTTAGCTGAGGGAAACTACGAGCAGTACTTC	CASSLAEGNYEQYF
14	TRBV2	-	TRBJ1-1	many	TGTGCCAGCACGAGGGGGGCCCAGAACACTGAAGCTTTCTTT	CASTRGAQNTEAFF
13	TRBV7-2	-	TRBJ2-5	many	TGTGCCAGCAGCTTTCGGACAGAGGAGACCCAGTACTTC	CASSFRTEETQYF
14	TRBV28	-	TRBJ2-3	many	TGTGCCAGCAGTCGACGGGACAGCACAGATACGCAGTATTTT	CASSRRDSTDTQYF
15	TRBV20-1	-	TRBJ2-1	many	TGCAGTGCTAGAAGCCAGACTGGGTCCCGTGGGGAGCAGTTCTTC	CSARSQTGSRGEQFF
15	TRBV7-8	TRBD2	TRBJ2-1	many	TGTGCCAGCCGGGATGTAGCGGGGGCCTTCAATGAGCAGTTCTTC	CASRDVAGAFNEQFF
11	TRBV12-3/TRBV12-4	-	TRBJ1-1	-	TGTGCCAGCAGTTTTTCGAATGAAGCTTTCTTT	CASSFSNEAFF
16	TRBV27	-	TRBJ1-6	few	TGTGCCAGCAACAAACTAACACCAGTCTATAATTCACCCCTCCACTTT	CASNKLTPVYNSPLHF
15	TRBV7-9	TRBD1	TRBJ2-2	-	TGTGCCAGCAGCCAAGGGACAGGGGACACCGGGGAGCTGTTTTTT	CASSQGTGDTGELFF
15	TRBV5-6	-	TRBJ2-1	many	TGTGCCAGCAGCTTGATGTGGGGGCCCCACAATGAGCAGTTCTTC	CASSLMWGPHNEQFF
14	TRBV27	-	TRBJ1-6	-	TGTGCCAGCAGTTTCCAGAGCTATCGCGGACCCCTCCACTTT	CASSFQSYRGPLHF
16	TRBV19	TRBD1	TRBJ2-4	-	TGTGCCAGTAGTCTTCCGACAGGGGTAGCCAAAAACATTCAGTACTTC	CASSLPTGVAKNIQYF
15	TRBV7-2	TRBD1	TRBJ1-6	many	TGTGCCAGCAGCGCTGGACAGGGTAGGGGTTCACCCCTCCACTTT	CASSAGQGRGSPLHF
12	TRBV7-2	-	TRBJ2-1	-	TGTGCCAGCAGCCGGATACACAATGAGCAGTTCTTC	CASSRIHNEQFF
14	TRBV7-6	TRBD1	TRBJ1-3	many	TGTGCCAGCAGCGTGGGACAGGGTGGAAACACCATATATTTT	CASSVGQGGNTIYF
14	TRBV20-1	-	TRBJ1-5	many	TGCAGTGCGAGGACAGTATATAGCAATCAGCCCCAGCATTTT	CSARTVYSNQPQHF
13	TRBV27	TRBD2	TRBJ2-7	once	TGTGCCAGCAGTTTTACGGGGGGTAACGAGCAGTACTTC	CASSFTGGNEQYF
13	TRBV19	TRBD1	TRBJ2-4	-	TGTGCCAGTAGGGGACAGGGGGAAAACATTCAGTACTTC	CASRGQGENIQYF
16	TRBV7-2	-	TRBJ1-6	many	TGTGCCAGCAGCTTATTTGTGGGGCAGGGCAATTCACCCCTCCACTTT	CASSLFVGQGNSPLHF